A selection of T cell receptor beta chains follows, all from one sample in a study of CD8+CD57+ T cells in acquired aplastic anemia. TCRdb processed the reads anew with MiXCR; each CDR3 protein has one entry. The table records approximately 180,000 distinct CDR3 sequences, around 48% of them present only once. The sequencing sample was made of sorted CD4+, CD8+, or CD8+CD57+ T cells (not recorded which) from PBMCs. The receptors stem from a human donor with aplastic anemia. Both conserved end residues are part of each CDR3. Fields, in order: J gene, clone size, V gene, D gene, CDR3 DNA, CDR3 protein. D genes are given only for firm matches. Clone size is not always given. Where it is, it says once, few, many or a class for expanded clones.

>TRBJ2-3|-|TRBV20-1|-
TGCAGTGCCAAAGATAGTGGGGGAGATACGCAGTATTTT
CSAKDSGGDTQYF
>TRBJ1-1|many|TRBV6-5|-
TGTGCCAGCAGTTCCAACGTTCGGAACACTGAAGCTTTCTTT
CASSSNVRNTEAFF
>TRBJ2-2|-|TRBV19|-
TGTGCCAGTCGGGCAGGGTGGACCGGGGAGCTGTTTTTT
CASRAGWTGELFF
>TRBJ1-1|-|TRBV12-3/TRBV12-4|-
TGTGCCAGCAGCTTAGGTGGTCCCACTGAAGCTTTCTTT
CASSLGGPTEAFF
>TRBJ2-5|few|TRBV20-1|TRBD2
TGCAGTGCTACCGGACTAGCGGGGGTTCAAGAGACCCAGTACTTC
CSATGLAGVQETQYF
>TRBJ1-4|many|TRBV11-2|-
TGTGCCAGCAGCTTAGATTCAGGGTCGGTTGAAAAACTGTTTTTT
CASSLDSGSVEKLFF
>TRBJ1-4|-|TRBV19|TRBD1
TGTGCCAGTAGGAGACAGGGGGAAGAAAAACTGTTTTTT
CASRRQGEEKLFF
>TRBJ2-1|many|TRBV7-2|-
TGTGCCAGCAGCTCGGGGAGGACATTCAATGAGCAGTTCTTC
CASSSGRTFNEQFF
>TRBJ2-3|-|TRBV12-3/TRBV12-4|TRBD1
TGTGCCAGCAGGACTTCACAGGGGAGCACAGATACGCAGTATTTT
CASRTSQGSTDTQYF
>TRBJ2-1|-|TRBV6-1|TRBD2
TGTGCCAGCAGTATAGCGGGGGGCCTGGATGAGCAGTTCTTC
CASSIAGGLDEQFF
>TRBJ1-1|many|TRBV9|-
TGTGCCAGCAGCCCCCCGGGGACCTCTCAGACTGAAGCTTTCTTT
CASSPPGTSQTEAFF
>TRBJ1-2|many|TRBV20-1|-
TGCAGTGCTAGAGGGGGATATGGCTACACCTTC
CSARGGYGYTF
>TRBJ2-3|few|TRBV24-1|TRBD2
TGTGCCACCAGTGACTCGACTAGCGGGGACTGGGGAGATACGCAGTATTTT
CATSDSTSGDWGDTQYF
>TRBJ2-5|-|TRBV7-3|-
TGTGCCAGCAGCTTACGCGGGGCAGAGACCCAGTACTTC
CASSLRGAETQYF
>TRBJ2-1|many|TRBV10-1|TRBD1
TGCGCCAGCAGTGTGGGGACAGGGACCTACAATGAGCAGTTCTTC
CASSVGTGTYNEQFF
>TRBJ1-2|-|TRBV29-1|-
TGCAGCGTCTTAGACTATGGCTACACCTTC
CSVLDYGYTF
>TRBJ1-6|-|TRBV9|-
TGTGCCAGCAGCGCTGTAAATTCACCCCTCCACTTT
CASSAVNSPLHF
>TRBJ1-6|-|TRBV7-3|-
TGTGCCAGCAGCGCCGACGGCAATTCACCCCTCCACTTT
CASSADGNSPLHF
>TRBJ2-2|many|TRBV12-3/TRBV12-4|-
TGTGCCCAGCAGTTCAGGGAGGCCGGGGAGCTGTTTTTT
CAQQFREAGELFF
>TRBJ2-5|many|TRBV25-1|-
TGTGCCAGCTGCCCGGAGGACAGTAAGACCCAGTACTTC
CASCPEDSKTQYF
>TRBJ2-1|-|TRBV20-1|-
TGCAGTGCTAGTTGGGGGAAGAATGAGCAGTTCTTC
CSASWGKNEQFF
>TRBJ2-7|many|TRBV6-2/TRBV6-3|-
TGTGCCAGCAGGGTTGCCTACGAGCAGTACTTC
CASRVAYEQYF
>TRBJ2-2|many|TRBV5-1|-
TGCGCCAGCAGCTGGGGGGCCACCGGGGAGCTGTTTTTT
CASSWGATGELFF
>TRBJ1-2|-|TRBV7-9|-
TGTGCCAGCAGCTTAGTGATCGGCAGTAACTATGGCTACACCTTC
CASSLVIGSNYGYTF
>TRBJ2-5|-|TRBV11-1|TRBD2
TGTGCCAGCAGCTTGAGAGGGGCTAGCGGGGTCCCCGCCGGGACCCAGTACTTC
CASSLRGASGVPAGTQYF
>TRBJ2-2|many|TRBV7-9|TRBD2
TGTGCCAGCAGCCCGATAGCGGGGGGGCCCGCCGGGGAGCTGTTTTTT
CASSPIAGGPAGELFF
>TRBJ2-1|-|TRBV10-3|TRBD1
TGTGCCATCAGCGACAGGGGGCGCTGGAATGAGCAGTTCTTC
CAISDRGRWNEQFF
>TRBJ1-6|many|TRBV19|-
TGTGCCAGTAGCATGGAGGGACATATGTCACCCCTCCACTTT
CASSMEGHMSPLHF
>TRBJ2-5|-|TRBV5-1|TRBD1
TGCGCCAGCAGCTTGGAGGGACAGGGGGCAGGAGAGACCCAGTACTTC
CASSLEGQGAGETQYF
>TRBJ2-1|many|TRBV19|-
TGTGCCAGTAGTGGGACCCATTCGGAGCAGTTCTTC
CASSGTHSEQFF
>TRBJ1-1|-|TRBV6-5|-
TGTGCCAGCAGTTCTCAGGTCCAGGGTTCTGAAGCTTTCTTT
CASSSQVQGSEAFF
>TRBJ2-1|many|TRBV2|-
TGTGCCAGCAGTGTACAGGGCGTCCACAATGAGCAGTTCTTC
CASSVQGVHNEQFF
>TRBJ1-1|-|TRBV6-4|-
TGTGCCAGCAGTCCGGATCGGCGCACCGAAGCTTTCTTT
CASSPDRRTEAFF
>TRBJ2-1|-|TRBV29-1|-
TGCAGCGTTGAAACGTGGCCCTGCAATGAGCAGTTCTTC
CSVETWPCNEQFF
>TRBJ1-6|once|TRBV7-4|TRBD1
TGTGCCAGCAGCTCCGAACTACAGGGGGACGGTTCACCCCTCCACTTT
CASSSELQGDGSPLHF